What follows are 17 T cell receptor beta chains derived from one specimen sequenced in a study of molecular identifiers for immune sequencing clone quantification. MiXCR, run by TCRdb on the PCR reads, gives a single entry per CDR3 protein. The data contain a few hundred thousand distinct CDR3 sequences, roughly a quarter of them singletons. Input material: naive CD8+ T cells from blood, with Jurkat cell RNA spiked in. Subset reported: FACS-sorted CD8+CD4-CCR7+CD45RA+ naive T cells. These receptors came from a human donor in good health. Some libraries in this study had Jurkat cell RNA spiked in.

This clonotype was seen more than once but under ten times. This sequence joins TRBV28 and TRBJ2-3, with 10 positions matching TRBD2. V gave up 4 bases and J gave up 5 bases; unmatched junction bases: 9. From germline, CDR1 is MDHEN and CDR2 SYDVKM. This CDR3 contains 16 residues. CDR3 in DNA: TGTGCCAGCAGTTACCCTAGCGGGAGCTCAGTAGATACGCAGTATTTT. It encodes CASSYPSGSSVDTQYF. Based on the CDR3 plus reference TRBV28 and TRBJ2-3, the full variable domain is DVKVTQSSRYLVKRTGEKVFLECVQDMDHENMFWYRQDPGLGLRLIYFSYDVKMKEKGDIPEGYSVSREKKERFSLILESASTNQTSMYLCASSYPSGSSVDTQYFGPGTRLTVL.

This clonotype has ten or more counts. The genes are TRBV5-6 and TRBJ1-5, with D maybe TRBD1 (6 bases). CDR3 length: 15 amino acids. The germline V and J ends were trimmed by 1 base and 3 bases, with 11 bases remaining between them. Germline CDR1 reads SGHDT; CDR2 reads YYEEEE. The CDR3 DNA reads TGTGCCAGCAGCTTGTGGGGGGCCTACAATCAGCCCCAGCATTTT. It encodes CASSLWGAYNQPQHF.

Concerning this clonotype: Mismatch with germline at one junction end may stem from a read error. The J gene is TRBJ2-7, the V gene TRBV7-7; 7 nucleotides line up with TRBD2. Looked up from germline, CDR1 is SSHAT and CDR2 is FNYEAQ (reference sequence). The CDR3 spans 17 residues. DNA of the CDR3: TGTGCTAGCAGCTTCCCGGTTTCGAGCGGGGCATCCTACGAGCAGTACTTC. It encodes CASSFPVSSGASYEQYF.

This clonotype was seen at least ten times. The genes are TRBV14 and TRBJ2-7; D assignment may be TRBD1 or TRBD2 (5 bases each). V lost 5 bases and J lost 6, with 8 bases in between. Per germline, CDR1 SGHDN and CDR2 FVKESK. This CDR3 has 11 residues. The CDR3 DNA reads as TGTGCCAGCAGCATTGGGACCGAGCAGTACTTC. Translating it yields CASSIGTEQYF.

The chain joins TRBV6-2 or TRBV6-3 to TRBJ2-3, with TRBD2 matching 11 bases. Germline CDR1 is MNHEY and CDR2 is SVGEGT. Trimming at V came to 7 bases and at J to 6 bases, leaving 12 bases not matched to a gene. This CDR3 comprises 16 residues. The CDR3 sequence: CASNVLLAGGADTQYF. The CDR3, as DNA: TGTGCCAGCAACGTCCTCCTAGCGGGGGGCGCGGATACGCAGTATTTT.

This clonotype was seen ten or more times. The rearrangement joins TRBV25-1 to TRBJ1-5, with TRBD1 identical over 7 bases. V trimming: 5 bases; J trimming: 6 bases; junction bases outside the gene matches: 7. Germline V CDR1 and CDR2: MGHDK, SYGVNS. This CDR3 is built from 14 residues. The DNA of the CDR3 is TGTGCCAGCAGTCCCAGGGGGATAGGTCAGCCCCAGCATTTT. Its translation is CASSPRGIGQPQHF. Together with reference TRBV25-1 and TRBJ1-5, the CDR3 gives the full variable domain: EADIYQTPRYLVIGTGKKITLECSQTMGHDKMYWYQQDPGMELHLIHYSYGVNSTEKGDLSSESTVSRIRTEHFPLTLESARPSHTSQYLCASSPRGIGQPQHFGDGTRLSIL.

This clonotype has only a few counts. The genes are TRBV2 and TRBJ2-7; weak D call: TRBD1 (7 bases). Trimming shortened V by 10 bases and J by 7 bases, and 14 bases separated the two germline ends. The CDR3 length is 11 residues. Looked up from germline, CDR1 is SNHLY and CDR2 is FYNNEI. CDR3 sequence reads: CAIEGAGEQYF. DNA of the CDR3: TGTGCCATTGAGGGGGCGGGGGAGCAGTACTTC.

Ten or more counts support this clonotype. This rearrangement joins TRBV7-2 to TRBJ1-1, with a tentative D call TRBD1 (5 bases). Germline V gives CDR1 SGHTA, CDR2 FQGNSA. V was trimmed by 4 bases and J by 1 base, leaving 13 bases between them. CDR3 length equals 15 residues. CDR3 sequence reads: CASSSAGTENTEAFF. In DNA form, the CDR3 reads TGTGCCAGCAGCTCCGCCGGGACTGAGAACACTGAAGCTTTCTTT.

This clonotype came up a few times. V usage is TRBV12-3 or TRBV12-4 and J usage is TRBJ2-1; D perhaps matches TRBD1 (5 bases). The CDR3 extends over 15 amino acids. V was trimmed by 6 bases and J by 3 bases, leaving 15 bases between them. CDR3 DNA sequence: TGTGCCAGCAGCCCCCCAACAGGATTCTACAATGAGCAGTTCTTC. Its translation: CASSPPTGFYNEQFF.

The chain combines TRBV7-9 with TRBJ1-1; D perhaps matches TRBD1 (6 bases). The CDR3 contains 13 residues. V gave up 8 bases and J gave up 4 bases, with 14 bases separating them. Germline-derived CDR1 and CDR2 are SEHNR and FQNEAQ (reference sequence). In nucleotides, the CDR3 is TGTGCCAGCTCTCAGGGGCGCATCACTGAAGCTTTCTTT. It is translated as CASSQGRITEAFF.

The CDR3 loop is CASSQTVAGGEVSYEQYF. The CDR3 coding sequence is TGCGCCAGCAGCCAAACAGTGGCGGGGGGAGAAGTCTCCTACGAGCAGTACTTC. The chain uses TRBV4-3 and TRBJ2-7, with 8 bases fitting TRBD2. This CDR3 region has 18 residues. V shed 2 bases, J shed 0 bases, and the junction held 12 bases outside the gene matches. Germline V lookup: CDR1 LGHNA, CDR2 YSLEER.

Details on this clonotype: A much larger clone lies one base from this, so it may be a read error. The V call is TRBV7-9, the J call TRBJ2-3, with D unresolved. The germline CDR1 and CDR2 sequences are SEHNR and FQNEAQ (reference sequence). The CDR3 runs to 14 residues. CDR3 amino acids: CVSSLVVRPDTQYF. DNA of the CDR3: TGTGTCAGCAGCTTAGTGGTCAGGCCAGATACGCAGTATTTT.

In this sample, this clonotype turned up many times. The chain uses TRBV7-2 and TRBJ1-2, with D possibly being TRBD1 (5 bases). Germline-derived CDR1 and CDR2 are SGHTA and FQGNSA. Trimming removed 1 base from V and 7 bases from J, with 13 bases in between. This CDR3 has 14 residues. The CDR3: CASSLVTQGRGYTF. CDR3 in DNA: TGTGCCAGCAGCTTAGTTACCCAGGGACGTGGCTACACCTTC.

This clonotype appeared a few times. The chain joins TRBV4-3 to TRBJ2-3; the D is unclear. Germline V gene data show CDR1 as LGHNA and CDR2 as YSLEER. Trimming pared 0 bases from V and 10 bases from J, leaving 11 bases between. This CDR3 spans 13 amino acids. The CDR3 loop is CASSQDWGTPQYF. Here the CDR3 DNA reads TGCGCCAGCAGCCAAGATTGGGGTACCCCGCAGTATTTT.

There are many counts of this clonotype. This rearrangement joins TRBV28 to TRBJ2-3, with 7 nucleotides matching TRBD2. V shed 5 bases and J 2 bases; nucleotides not matched to a gene: 7. The CDR3 runs 15 residues. Germline loops: CDR1 MDHEN, CDR2 SYDVKM. The CDR3 spells CASSPYSGSTDTQYF. Written as DNA, the CDR3 is TGTGCCAGCAGTCCCTATAGCGGGTCCACAGATACGCAGTATTTT.

This clonotype showed up just a few times. The chain carries TRBV3-1 and TRBJ2-5; 7 positions agree with TRBD2. The germline CDR1 and CDR2 sequences are LGHDT and YNNKEL (reference sequence). This CDR3 comprises 15 residues. Unmatched junction bases numbered 9, after V lost 5 bases and J lost 3 bases. This CDR3 reads CASSSRPGREETQYF. The CDR3, as DNA: TGTGCCAGCAGCTCCCGACCGGGGAGGGAAGAGACCCAGTACTTC.

In its sample, this clonotype was seen a few times. The chain uses TRBV5-6 and TRBJ1-1, with D uncertain. The CDR3 runs 13 residues. Germline V gene data show CDR1 as SGHDT and CDR2 as YYEEEE. Trimming removed 5 bases from V and 6 bases from J, with 14 bases in between. CDR3 region: CASRPTVGSEAFF. The CDR3 bases are TGTGCCAGCAGACCGACGGTCGGGTCTGAAGCTTTCTTT.